The 25 T cell receptor beta chains given below trace back to one sample, sequenced in a study of cytomegalovirus exposure and HLA in healthy donors. The study ran its PCR with 60 Vbeta and 13 Jbeta primers. TCRdb keeps only in-frame clones here, not all; method: immunoSEQ multiplex PCR. The profile shows roughly 150,000 clones, about 82% of them singletons. Material for sequencing was PBMCs. All receptors come from a woman in her 40s in good health and CMV-seropositive.

J is TRBJ1-5 and V is TRBV5-1; D is unclear. V was trimmed by 7 bases and J by 0 bases, leaving 8 bases between them. The CDR3 sequence is 13 residues long. Germline V gene data show CDR1 as SGHRS and CDR2 as YFSETQ. The CDR3 region has the DNA TGCGCCAGCCGGTATTCTAGCAATCAGCCCCAGCATTTT. Protein product: CASRYSSNQPQHF.

The chain combines TRBV5-1 with TRBJ2-7, with D tentatively TRBD1 (6 bases). Germline CDR1 is SGHRS and CDR2 is YFSETQ. The CDR3 spans 11 residues. V was cut by 7 bases and J by 3 bases, with 8 bases left in between. CDR3 sequence: CASRDNYEQYF. CDR3 sequence (DNA): TGCGCCAGCCGGGACAACTACGAGCAGTACTTC.

This chain links TRBV29-1 with TRBJ2-5; the match to TRBD1 covers 9 bases. With the DNA end fitting TRBJ2-7 better, the J assignment may be wrong. CDR1 and CDR2 from the germline V gene are SQVTM and ANQGSEA. The CDR3 length is 13 residues. In DNA, the CDR3 is TGCAGCGTCGAGGGACAGGGAGGTCACGAGCAGTACTTC. Its translation is CSVEGQGGHEQYF.

This sequence joins TRBV28 and TRBJ2-7; TRBD1 agrees at 8 bases. V trimming: 6 bases; J trimming: 4 bases; junction bases outside the gene matches: 8. This CDR3 spans 14 amino acids. CDR1 MDHEN and CDR2 SYDVKM come from the germline V gene. The CDR3 sequence is CASRTGQEVYEQYF. DNA for the CDR3: TGTGCCAGCAGGACGGGACAGGAGGTGTACGAGCAGTACTTC.

This rearrangement joins TRBV6-6 to TRBJ1-5; maybe TRBD1 (6 bases). The germline V gene encodes CDR1 MNHNY and CDR2 SVGAGI (reference sequence). This CDR3 has 15 residues. V lost 4 bases, J lost 0 bases, and 10 bases lay in between. The CDR3 coding sequence is TGTGCCAGCAGTTTCTTGGACAGTAGCAATCAGCCCCAGCATTTT. Translation gives CASSFLDSSNQPQHF.

This clone occurred once. The chain couples TRBV5-1 to TRBJ2-7; D unresolved. V shed 4 bases and J shed 3 bases, with 14 bases lying between them. Germline V lookup: CDR1 SGHRS, CDR2 YFSETQ. This CDR3 is built from 14 residues. The DNA of the CDR3 is TGCGCCAGCAGCGAGGAAGGAAGAATCTACGAGCAGTACTTC. This sequence encodes CASSEEGRIYEQYF.

The rearrangement joins TRBV2 to TRBJ1-1; tentatively, D is TRBD1 (5 bases). CDR1 and CDR2 (germline): SNHLY, FYNNEI. Trimming took 6 bases from V and 0 from J, leaving 8 bases between them. The CDR3 contains 13 residues. CDR3 sequence: CASREQVNTEAFF. The CDR3 DNA is TGTGCCAGCAGAGAACAGGTGAACACTGAAGCTTTCTTT.

This clone has just one count. J is TRBJ2-7 and V is TRBV5-4, with 12 bases lining up with TRBD2. The CDR3 consists of 15 residues. Germline V lookup: CDR1 SGHNT, CDR2 YYREEE (reference sequence). V lost 6 bases, J lost 5 bases, and 9 bases stayed unmatched. The CDR3 reads CASKTSGSTMDEQYF. In nucleotides, the CDR3 is TGTGCCAGCAAGACTAGCGGGAGCACGATGGACGAGCAGTACTTC.

This clone was seen a few times. This rearrangement joins TRBV6-1 to TRBJ2-1; 7 bases agree with TRBD1. Germline-derived CDR1 and CDR2 are MNHNS and SASEGT. The trim removed 2 bases at V and 14 bases at J, leaving 6 bases unmatched. This CDR3 is built from 12 residues. The CDR3 DNA sequence: TGTGCCAGCAGTGAAAGGGACAGTGGTGAGTTCTTC. Protein sequence: CASSERDSGEFF.

This chain connects TRBV6-5 to TRBJ1-6, with TRBD1 as a possible D gene (5 bases). The CDR3 spans 14 residues. Germline-derived CDR1 and CDR2 are MNHEY and SVGAGI. Trimming removed 6 bases at V and 7 bases at J, with 13 bases between. In DNA form, the CDR3 reads TGTGCCAGCAGCAGGGTGTTGGAGAATTCACCCCTCCACTTT. Translated, it gives CASSRVLENSPLHF.

J is TRBJ2-5 and V is TRBV4-3; 7 bases line up with TRBD2. Germline loops: CDR1 LGHNA, CDR2 YSLEER. The CDR3 is 17 amino acids. V lost 0 bases, J lost 4 bases, and 11 bases stayed unmatched. Here the CDR3 DNA reads TGCGCCAGCAGCCAAGATTTCGGGGCGATAGCGGGAGAGACCCAGTACTTC. Translated, it gives CASSQDFGAIAGETQYF.

V gene TRBV27 combines with J gene TRBJ1-4; TRBD1 aligns across 9 bases. Germline V lookup: CDR1 MNHEY, CDR2 SMNVEV (reference sequence). J gave up 11 bases and V 7 bases, and 14 bases lay outside the gene matches. This CDR3 has 15 residues. The CDR3 region has the DNA TGTGCCAGCAAGGGGTTTAGGACAGGGGCGTCCAAACTGTTTTTT. Its translation: CASKGFRTGASKLFF.

This rearrangement joins TRBV11-2 to TRBJ2-7; D possibly corresponds to TRBD1 (6 bases). Germline V lookup: CDR1 SGHAT, CDR2 FQNNGV. Trimming stripped 0 bases from V and 4 bases from J, with 10 bases between. This CDR3 has 14 amino acids. CDR3 bases: TGTGCCAGCAGCTTAGACAGGGGCCCGTACGAGCAGTACTTC. This encodes CASSLDRGPYEQYF.

V and J are TRBV4-3 and TRBJ2-1, with a possible D match to TRBD2 (6 bases). This CDR3 region has 15 residues. Germline assignment: CDR1 LGHNA and CDR2 YSLEER. Trimming pared 2 bases from V and 5 bases from J, leaving 13 bases between. The CDR3, as DNA: TGCGCCAGCAGCCAAACCCGGGGGAGGAACAATGAGCAGTTCTTC. Translated, it gives CASSQTRGRNNEQFF.

This sequence joins TRBV7-2 and TRBJ2-3, with a tentative D call TRBD1 (5 bases). V lost 6 bases, J lost 5 bases, and 12 bases lay in between. Germline loops: CDR1 SGHTA, CDR2 FQGNSA. The CDR3 totals 13 residues. In DNA, the CDR3 is TGTGCCAGCAGGGGGCCGCAGGAAGATACGCAGTATTTT. Translating gives CASRGPQEDTQYF.

V gene TRBV5-4 combines with J gene TRBJ2-5; perhaps TRBD1 as D (6 bases). The germline CDR1 and CDR2 sequences are SGHNT and YYREEE (reference sequence). This CDR3 comprises 15 residues. Trimming took 3 bases from V and 2 from J, leaving 14 bases between them. The CDR3 DNA reads as TGTGCCAGCAGCTCAAAAACAGGGTCGCAAGAGACCCAGTACTTC. It codes for CASSSKTGSQETQYF.

This rearrangement joins TRBV19 to TRBJ1-5, with a tentative D call TRBD1 (6 bases). Germline V gene lookup returns CDR1 LNHDA and CDR2 SQIVND (reference sequence). Trimming took 5 bases from V and 2 from J, leaving 13 bases between them. The CDR3 runs to 15 residues. DNA of the CDR3: TGTGCCAGTAGTCCGCGGGGGCAGGGCAATCAGCCCCAGCATTTT. Its translation: CASSPRGQGNQPQHF.

This clone was seen a handful of times. The CDR3 protein is CASSPGLNEQFF. CDR3 bases: TGTGCCAGCAGCCCAGGACTCAATGAGCAGTTCTTC. The V and J genes are TRBV7-2 and TRBJ2-1, with D possibly being TRBD2 (5 bases). This CDR3 is built from 12 residues. CDR1 SGHTA and CDR2 FQGNSA come from the germline V gene. Deletions cut 5 bases from V and 6 bases from J, with 8 bases between.

The chain employs TRBV5-1 and TRBJ2-4; 8 bases map to TRBD1. This CDR3 is 15 amino acids long. The J segment lost 8 bases and the V segment lost 0 bases, leaving 7 bases of the junction unmatched. Germline assignment: CDR1 SGHRS and CDR2 YFSETQ. The CDR3, as DNA: TGCGCCAGCAGCTTGGCCGGACAGGGCGAGGACATTCAGTACTTC. Residues: CASSLAGQGEDIQYF.

The V call is TRBV25-1, the J call TRBJ2-1, with D possibly matching TRBD2 (5 bases). The ends were cut back, 4 bases at V and 3 bases at J, with 19 bases in the middle. This CDR3 is built from 17 residues. Germline V CDR1 and CDR2: MGHDK, SYGVNS. The CDR3 nucleotides are TGTGCCAGCAGTGGACCCCCCCAGCGGCGCCGCTACAATGAGCAGTTCTTC. Translated, it gives CASSGPPQRRRYNEQFF.

The chain links TRBV6-4 to TRBJ2-7, with D possibly matching TRBD1 (6 bases). Deletions cut 5 bases from V and 5 bases from J, with 16 bases between. This CDR3 spans 14 amino acids. The germline CDR1 and CDR2 sequences are MRHNA and SNTAGT. The CDR3 nucleotides read TGTGCCAGCAGTCCGACCTCAGGGGTCCACGAGCAGTACTTC. Translating it yields CASSPTSGVHEQYF.

The chain carries TRBV4-1 and TRBJ1-2; possibly TRBD1 for D (5 bases). This CDR3 is built from 14 residues. Germline CDR1 reads MGHRA; CDR2 reads YSYEKL. Trimming removed 0 bases at V and 8 bases at J, with 13 bases between. The CDR3 loop reads CASSQEQVLTGYTF. The CDR3 DNA reads TGCGCCAGCAGCCAAGAACAGGTTCTGACGGGCTACACCTTC.

This clone was seen only a few times. The chain uses TRBV30 and TRBJ1-2; 8 positions match TRBD1. The ends lost 4 bases at V and 6 bases at J; junction bases unmatched: 13. Germline lookup yields CDR1 GTSNPN and CDR2 SVGIG (reference sequence). This CDR3 contains 15 residues. CDR3 sequence reads: CAWTIDDRGRNGYTF. CDR3 nucleotides: TGTGCCTGGACGATAGATGACAGGGGAAGGAATGGCTACACCTTC.

This clone was counted once. This rearrangement joins TRBV7-9 to TRBJ1-2; TRBD1 might be the D (5 bases). V lost 5 bases, J lost 14 bases, and 18 bases lay in between. The CDR3 runs 12 residues. Germline CDR1 reads SEHNR; CDR2 reads FQNEAQ (reference sequence). CDR3 loop: CASSQDSSPGTF. In DNA form, the CDR3 reads TGTGCCAGCAGCCAAGACAGCTCCCCAGGGACCTTC.

This clone occurred a few times. The rearrangement links TRBV28 to TRBJ1-2; 8 bases match TRBD1. This CDR3 has 15 residues. Germline trimming cut 6 bases from V and 3 bases from J; bases unmatched to any gene: 9. Per germline, CDR1 MDHEN and CDR2 SYDVKM. The CDR3 DNA reads TGTGCCAGCAGCCCGGACGGACAGGGCGACTATGGCTACACCTTC. Encoded protein: CASSPDGQGDYGYTF.